This T cell receptor (beta chain) was identified during a study of blood T cell repertoires in COVID-19. The wider study: PBMCs, B-cell-depleted T cells, or T cells were the source of the cDNA or gDNA that made up the material.

The table came from immunoSEQ multiplex PCR; TCRdb's copy has only in-frame clones and leaves some out. The sample carries under 95,000 clones, 75% to 85% recorded once. The CDR3 is 14 amino acids. With V trimmed by 4 bases and J by 6 bases, 7 bases remained unmatched. Germline V gene lookup returns CDR1 LNHDA and CDR2 SQIVND (reference sequence). J is TRBJ2-5 and V is TRBV19, with TRBD1 matching over 8 bases. Input material: peripheral blood. This receptor was identified in a woman aged 80 or over with acute or convalescent COVID-19. CDR3 nucleotide sequence: TGTGCCAGTAGTACCAGGGGGCGCGGGAAGACCCAGTACTTC. It specifies CASSTRGRGKTQYF.